Shown below are 24 T cell receptor beta chains from a single sample sequenced in a study of T cell clonality in common variable immunodeficiency. The data were produced by immunoSEQ multiplex PCR, yet TCRdb's version contains in-frame clones alone and is incomplete. The data show tens of thousands of clones, with none appearing a single time. The sequenced sample was peripheral blood mononuclear cells. The receptors stem from a person aged 18 to 75 in good health.

This clone was found many times. The sequence runs out 3 residues before the end of the CDR3; the remainder is reconstructed from the germline J gene. The V gene is TRBV19, the J gene TRBJ2-1; 9 bases are a match to TRBD1. The V gene's germline CDR1 is LNHDA and CDR2 SQIVND (reference sequence). The trim removed 5 bases at V and 1 base at J, leaving 6 bases unmatched. CDR3 length: 16 amino acids. The CDR3 spells CASSPRGTGSYNEQFF. The CDR3 bases that were read are TGTGCCAGTAGTCCTCGCGGGACAGGGTCCTACAATGAG. The variable domain in full, with the rest retrieved from reference TRBV19 and TRBJ2-1, is DGGITQSPKYLFRKEGQNVTLSCEQNLNHDAMYWYRQDPGQGLRLIYYSQIVNDFQKGDIAEGYSVSREKKESFPLTVTSAQKNPTAFYLCASSPRGTGSYNEQFFGPGTRLTVL.

This clone was counted ten times or more. The read is 3 residues too short to cover the CDR3 end, so that end is filled in from the germline J gene. The chain uses TRBV19 and TRBJ1-2, with D possibly TRBD1 on 6 matching bases. CDR3 length: 14 residues. Germline loops: CDR1 LNHDA, CDR2 SQIVND (reference sequence). The CDR3 sequence: CASSISTGFGGYTF. The DNA read from the CDR3 is TGTGCCAGTAGTATCTCGACAGGTTTCGGAGGC.

The CDR3 sequence: CASSSTGNTGELFF. The sequenced CDR3 bases are TGTGCCAGCAGCTCAACCGGGAACACCGGGGAG. The chain combines TRBV11-3 with TRBJ2-2; D is uncertain. The read ends 3 residues before the CDR3 terminus; that terminus is restored from the germline J gene. CDR1 is SGHNT, CDR2 YENEEA, per germline. V shed 4 bases and J shed 1 base, with 7 bases lying between them. The CDR3 length is 14 residues.

With regard to this clone: Coverage ceases 3 residues before the CDR3 finishes, and the germline J gene fills in the end. The chain employs TRBV20-1 and TRBJ2-1; 15 bases are a match to TRBD2. Per the germline V gene, CDR1 is DFQATT and CDR2 is SNEGSKA (reference sequence). With V trimmed by 5 bases and J by 6 bases, 14 bases remained unmatched. This CDR3 has 18 residues. Partial CDR3 DNA: TGCAGTGCTCGGACTAGCGGGAGGGTCCTCCATGGGGGCAATGAG. Its translation is CSARTSGRVLHGGNE. The complete CDR3 protein is CSARTSGRVLHGGNEQFF.

Note on this clone: The CDR3 end falls 3 residues outside the read, so it is completed with the germline J gene. This chain links TRBV7-1 with TRBJ2-6; 10 positions agree with TRBD2. TRBV7-1 is annotated as an ORF whose role is uncertain. The CDR3 consists of 22 residues. Trimming at V came to 3 bases and at J to 0 bases, leaving 17 bases not matched to a gene. The CDR3: CASSSPRSGRDPRGSGANVLTF. CDR3 bases read: TGTGCCAGCAGCTCCCCTCGAAGCGGGAGGGACCCAAGGGGCTCTGGGGCCAACGTC.

A note on this clone: Read data end 3 residues before the CDR3 end; the end is taken from the germline J gene. J is TRBJ2-1 and V is TRBV20-1; no clear D gene. V shed 2 bases and J shed 8 bases, with 13 bases lying between them. The CDR3 has 13 residues. Germline CDR1 and CDR2: DFQATT and SNEGSKA (reference sequence). CDR3 residues: CSARNPRRDEQFF. CDR3 DNA (partial): TGCAGTGCTAGAAACCCTAGGAGAGATGAG.

This clone was seen many times. The CDR3 goes on 3 residues after the read ends, and that part is filled in from the germline J gene. The genes are TRBV7-9 and TRBJ1-4; 7 bases are a match to TRBD1. CDR3 length: 15 amino acids. V was pared by 5 bases and J by 8 bases, with 11 bases of the junction left unmatched. Germline V lookup: CDR1 SEHNR, CDR2 FQNEAQ (reference sequence). CDR3 DNA (partial): TGTGCCAGCAGCCAAACGGGCAGGGGGGACGAAAAA. Its translation is CASSQTGRGDEK. In full, the CDR3 reads CASSQTGRGDEKLFF. Variable domain in full (rest from reference TRBV7-9 and TRBJ1-4): DTGVSQNPRHKITKRGQNVTFRCDPISEHNRLYWYRQTLGQGPEFLTYFQNEAQLEKSRLLSDRFSAERPKGSFSTLEIQRTEQGDSAMYLCASSQTGRGDEKLFFGSGTQLSVL.

Ten or more counts support this clone. The CDR3 goes on 3 residues after the read ends, and that part is filled in from the germline J gene. The chain carries TRBV30 and TRBJ1-5, with TRBD1 identical over 7 bases. The germline gives CDR1 GTSNPN, CDR2 SVGIG (reference sequence). This CDR3 has 14 residues. The sequenced CDR3 bases are TGTGCCTGGAGTTACCGACAGGGTGGCCGACCC. Translation gives CAWSYRQGGRP. The entire CDR3 is CAWSYRQGGRPQHF.

This clone was observed many times. The DNA ends 3 residues before the CDR3 does, and the rest of the CDR3 is filled in from the germline J gene. The rearrangement joins TRBV18 to TRBJ2-7; 10 positions match TRBD1. After removal of 1 base from V and 3 bases from J, the junction contained 9 bases not matched to a gene. Germline CDR1 and CDR2: KGHSH and LQKENI. The CDR3 contains 17 residues. The sequenced CDR3 bases are TGTGCCAGCTCACCACAGTTCTCCGGGACAGGGGTCTACGAG. Translating it yields CASSPQFSGTGVYE. In full, the CDR3 is CASSPQFSGTGVYEQYF.

This clone showed up many times. The sequence runs out 3 residues before the end of the CDR3; the remainder is reconstructed from the germline J gene. The gene calls are TRBV20-1 and TRBJ1-3; D gene unclear. CDR1 is DFQATT and CDR2 is SNEGSKA in the germline V gene (reference sequence). The CDR3 runs 13 residues. Trimming removed 5 bases at V and 4 bases at J, with 12 bases between. The CDR3 bases that were read are TGCAGTGCTGGTAGCTATTTGGGAAACACC. Translated: CSAGSYLGNT. The complete CDR3 protein is CSAGSYLGNTIYF.

This clone was recorded at least ten times. The read is 3 residues too short to cover the CDR3 end, so that end is filled in from the germline J gene. The chain has TRBV5-6 and TRBJ2-5; D may be TRBD1 (5 bases). Germline lookup yields CDR1 SGHDT and CDR2 YYEEEE. CDR3 size: 13 residues. The V end was cut by 4 bases, the J end by 3 bases, with 10 bases between. Incomplete CDR3 DNA: TGTGCCAGCAGCGAAACCAGGGAAGAGACC. Protein sequence: CASSETREET. The complete CDR3 sequence is CASSETREETQYF.

By sample share, this clone is medium-sized (0.01 to 0.1%). The CDR3 extends 3 residues past the end of the read, so its final part is completed from the germline J gene. The rearrangement links TRBV30 to TRBJ2-6; D is unresolved. This CDR3 has 13 amino acids. Germline lookup yields CDR1 GTSNPN and CDR2 SVGIG (reference sequence). V was cut by 2 bases and J by 7 bases, with 9 bases left in between. CDR3 DNA (partial): TGTGCCTGGAGTCCCGGGTCAGCCAACGTC. Translating gives CAWSPGSANV. The full-length CDR3 reads as CAWSPGSANVLTF. The variable domain in full, with the rest retrieved from reference TRBV30 and TRBJ2-6, is SQTIHQWPATLVQPVGSPLSLECTVEGTSNPNLYWYRQAAGRGLQLLFYSVGIGQISSEVPQNLSASRPQDRQFILSSKKLLLSDSGFYLCAWSPGSANVLTFGAGSRLTVL.

As to this clone: Read sequence stops 3 residues before the CDR3 end, and the germline J gene provides the missing end. V and J are TRBV6-1 and TRBJ2-3; a weak D match, TRBD1 (6 bases). There are 16 residues in the CDR3. Germline CDR1 reads MNHNS; CDR2 reads SASEGT. The sequenced part of the CDR3 DNA is TGTGCCAGCAGTGGAGGGACACTAAAGCGCAATCAGCCG. Amino acids: CASSGGTLKRNQP. The full CDR3 reads CASSGGTLKRNQPQYF.

This clone was picked up a small number of times. The CDR3 goes on 3 residues after the read ends, and that part is filled in from the germline J gene. The rearrangement joins TRBV30 to TRBJ1-1; possible D gene TRBD1, 5 bases. The V gene lost 0 bases and the J gene lost 0 bases, with 17 bases spanning the gap. CDR1 and CDR2 from the germline V gene are GTSNPN and SVGIG (reference sequence). This CDR3 is built from 17 residues. CDR3 bases read: TGTGCCTGGAGTGTACGCAGGGTCGGGATCATGAACACTGAA. Translation gives CAWSVRRVGIMNTE. From start to end, the CDR3 is CAWSVRRVGIMNTEAFF.

This clone was found many times. The CDR3 end lies 3 residues beyond the end of the read and is filled in from the germline J gene. This chain uses TRBV11-2 with TRBJ2-3; D possibly matches TRBD1 or TRBD2 (6 bases each). The CDR3 has 14 amino acids. Germline V gene data show CDR1 as SGHAT and CDR2 as FQNNGV. Trimming took 3 bases from V and 4 from J, leaving 11 bases between them. CDR3 residues: CASSFTGRPDTQYF. The sequenced part of the CDR3 DNA is TGTGCCAGCAGCTTTACAGGGAGGCCAGATACG.

In its sample, this clone was seen many times. The read ends 3 residues before the CDR3 terminus; that terminus is restored from the germline J gene. V is TRBV6-1 and J is TRBJ2-6; 8 bases are shared with TRBD1. V shed 2 bases, J shed 4 bases, and the junction held 4 bases outside the gene matches. Germline CDR1 is MNHNS and CDR2 is SASEGT. This CDR3 region has 16 residues. CDR3 loop: CASSELQGVGANVLTF. Incomplete CDR3 DNA: TGTGCCAGCAGTGAATTACAGGGGGTCGGGGCCAACGTC.

In this sample, this clone turned up many times. The sequenced fragment ends 3 residues before the CDR3 boundary, so the rest is inferred from the germline J gene. The chain has TRBV10-1 and TRBJ2-3; D might be TRBD1 or TRBD2, each matching 6 bases. The CDR3 is 18 residues long. Trimming pared 5 bases from V and 4 bases from J, leaving 25 bases between. The V gene's germline CDR1 is WNHNN and CDR2 SYGVQD (reference sequence). The sequenced CDR3 bases are TGCGCCAGCAGTTCTTTGTCCGGGACAAGGAGGGGGTCAGATACG. Residues: CASSSLSGTRRGSDT. The whole CDR3 protein is CASSSLSGTRRGSDTQYF.

At least ten counts were recorded for this clone. The read ends 3 residues before the CDR3 terminus; that terminus is restored from the germline J gene. This chain links TRBV5-6 with TRBJ1-4; 8 bases map to TRBD1. Germline CDR1 SGHDT, CDR2 YYEEEE. The CDR3 spans 13 residues. After removal of 3 bases from V and 8 bases from J, the junction contained 3 bases not matched to a gene. The CDR3 DNA, read in part, is TGTGCCAGCAGCTCGGGGGACAGGGAAAAA. It is translated as CASSSGDREK. From start to end, the CDR3 is CASSSGDREKLFF. Looking up the rest from reference TRBV5-6 and TRBJ1-4 gives the full variable domain: DAGVTQSPTHLIKTRGQQVTLRCSPKSGHDTVSWYQQALGQGPQFIFQYYEEEERQRGNFPDRFSGHQFPNYSSELNVNALLLGDSALYLCASSSGDREKLFFGSGTQLSVL.

To note about this clone: Sequencing ends 3 residues short of the CDR3 end; the germline J gene provides the rest. This chain joins TRBV19 and TRBJ1-5; TRBD1 matches 9 bases. CDR3 length: 14 amino acids. V was pared by 8 bases and J by 6 bases, with 8 bases of the junction left unmatched. Per the germline V gene, CDR1 is LNHDA and CDR2 is SQIVND (reference sequence). The CDR3 reads CASSTGGGGQPQHF. The part of the CDR3 DNA that was read is TGTGCCAGTTCCACAGGGGGCGGTGGTCAGCCC.

In the case of this clone: A much larger clone lies a single base off, so this may be a read error. CDR3 protein: CAGSVRQGPNYGYTF. The covered CDR3 bases are TGCGCCGGCAGCGTGAGACAGGGTCCTAACTATGGC. This chain links TRBV5-1 with TRBJ1-2; TRBD1 matches 7 bases. From the germline J gene comes the end of the CDR3, since the read stops 3 residues before it. Per germline, CDR1 SGHRS and CDR2 YFSETQ. This CDR3 spans 15 amino acids.

This clone has only a few counts. The sequenced fragment ends 3 residues before the CDR3 boundary, so the rest is inferred from the germline J gene. The chain is built from TRBV5-1 and TRBJ2-1; 12 nucleotides align to TRBD1. Germline lookup yields CDR1 SGHRS and CDR2 YFSETQ. J gave up 7 bases and V 3 bases, and 5 bases lay outside the gene matches. The CDR3 is 15 residues long. The DNA read from the CDR3 is TGCGCCAGCAGCTGGGACAGGGGGCGCGAAAATGAG. Residues: CASSWDRGRENE. The whole CDR3 protein is CASSWDRGRENEQFF.

This clone was counted many times. Coverage ceases 3 residues before the CDR3 finishes, and the germline J gene fills in the end. The genes are TRBV19 and TRBJ1-5, with unresolved D. CDR3 length: 16 amino acids. Germline CDR1 reads LNHDA; CDR2 reads SQIVND (reference sequence). Trimming removed 3 bases from V and 0 bases from J, with 12 bases in between. The part of the CDR3 DNA that was read is TGTGCCAGTAGTATTGAATCAACTTATAGCAATCAGCCC. It yields the protein CASSIESTYSNQP. The CDR3 in full is CASSIESTYSNQPQHF.

This clone was picked up many times. Read sequence stops 3 residues before the CDR3 end, and the germline J gene provides the missing end. J is TRBJ2-2 and V is TRBV6-4; D is uncertain. The V gene's germline CDR1 is MRHNA and CDR2 SNTAGT. V was trimmed by 0 bases and J by 0 bases, leaving 8 bases between them. This CDR3 has 16 residues. CDR3 sequence: CASSDSITANTGELFF. CDR3 DNA, as far as it was read: TGTGCCAGCAGTGACTCGATTACGGCGAACACCGGGGAG.

This clone has a count of ten or more. The observed sequence ends 3 residues before the CDR3 terminus, with the missing tail filled in from the germline J gene. The chain links TRBV7-3 to TRBJ2-7, with TRBD1 matching over 11 bases. This CDR3 region has 15 residues. V lost 5 bases to trimming and J lost 0 bases; unmatched junction nucleotides: 3. The germline gives CDR1 SGHTA, CDR2 FQGTGA. The CDR3 loop reads CASSPGTGGSYEQYF. The CDR3 bases that were read are TGTGCCAGCAGCCCGGGGACAGGGGGCTCCTACGAG.